These 28 T cell receptor beta chains were sequenced from one sample in a study of Graves' ophthalmopathy and Graves' hyperthyroidism. The study amplified TCR beta CDR3 regions using RNA transcripts. In the first round, RT-PCR was carried out with HTBI primers, and a multiplex PCR formed the second round. TCRdb called the multiplex PCR reads again in MiXCR, with one record for every CDR3 protein. The repertoire consists of 350,000 or so distinct CDR3 sequences, with roughly 17% occurring once and the leading ten covering roughly an eighth. The specimen sequenced was peripheral blood. All receptors derive from an adult man with Graves' ophthalmopathy.

This clonotype came up many times. This sequence joins TRBV29-1 and TRBJ2-5; D is tentatively TRBD1 or TRBD2 (5 bases each). This CDR3 comprises 13 residues. CDR1 is SQVTM and CDR2 is ANQGSEA in the germline V gene. V was pared by 4 bases and J by 1 base, with 10 bases between. The CDR3 loop reads CSVAGTLQETQYF. Here the CDR3 DNA reads TGCAGCGTTGCAGGGACCCTCCAAGAGACCCAGTACTTC.

This clonotype was counted at least ten times. The V call is TRBV20-1, the J call TRBJ1-5; possibly TRBD1 for D (6 bases). Germline V gives CDR1 DFQATT, CDR2 SNEGSKA (reference sequence). Trimming took off 6 bases at V and 1 base at J, with 10 bases between the two ends. The CDR3 totals 13 residues. CDR3 amino acids: CSAKGGSNQPQHF. The DNA of the CDR3 is TGCAGTGCCAAGGGGGGCAGCAATCAGCCCCAGCATTTT.

In its sample, this clonotype was seen many times. V is TRBV7-8 and J is TRBJ1-5; D is uncertain. V was pared by 2 bases and J by 5 bases, with 7 bases between. Germline assignment: CDR1 SGHVS and CDR2 FQNEAQ. CDR3 size: 13 residues. This CDR3 is CASSLIRDQPQHF. The CDR3 DNA sequence: TGTGCCAGCAGCTTAATCCGGGATCAGCCCCAGCATTTT.

In its sample, this clonotype was seen many times. The V and J genes are TRBV10-3 and TRBJ2-5; D remains ambiguous. V was clipped by 3 bases and J by 4 bases, with 9 bases between them. Looked up from germline, CDR1 is ENHRY and CDR2 is SYGVKD. This CDR3 has 13 residues. As DNA, the CDR3 is TGTGCCATCAGTGATAGAAGTGCAGAGACCCAGTACTTC. Translated: CAISDRSAETQYF.

As concerns this clonotype: One end of the junction does not line up with germline, which may come from a read error. J is TRBJ2-7 and V is TRBV12-3 or TRBV12-4, with 8 bases aligning to TRBD1. The CDR3 runs 15 residues. The CDR3, as DNA: TGTGCCACCAGTGAGCAGGGGGCGTCTCTCAACGAGCAGTACTTC. Protein: CATSEQGASLNEQYF.

This clonotype was detected many times. The V gene is TRBV12-3 or TRBV12-4, the J gene TRBJ1-5, with a weak D call TRBD1 (6 bases). This CDR3 comprises 16 residues. V lost 5 bases and J 6 bases, leaving 20 bases between the germline ends. The CDR3 protein is CASSPSTRQGTQPQHF. The CDR3 nucleotides are TGTGCCAGCAGTCCGTCTACTCGGCAGGGGACTCAGCCCCAGCATTTT.

This clonotype showed up just a few times. This clone may be a read error of a much larger clone one base away. The V and J genes are TRBV5-1 and TRBJ1-1; weak D call: TRBD1 (6 bases). V lost 4 bases and J lost 3, with 16 bases in between. CDR1 and CDR2 (germline): SGHRS, YFSETQ. This CDR3 has 15 amino acids. CDR3: CASSRGHGRDTEAFF. As DNA, the CDR3 is TGCGCCAGCAGCCGGGGACATGGTCGGGACACTGAAGCTTTCTTT.

At least ten counts were recorded for this clonotype. The CDR3 is CASSRGPFYEQYF. In DNA form, the CDR3 reads TGTGCCAGCAGTAGGGGACCCTTCTACGAGCAGTACTTC. The chain carries TRBV27 and TRBJ2-7; D is perhaps TRBD1 or TRBD2 (5 bases each). V was shortened by 5 bases and J by 3 bases, with 11 bases between the two germline ends. Germline values: CDR1 MNHEY, CDR2 SMNVEV (reference sequence). The CDR3 sequence is 13 residues long.

At least ten counts were recorded for this clonotype. The chain is built from TRBV15 and TRBJ2-5; D possibly corresponds to TRBD1 (5 bases). The ends were cut back, 1 base at V and 5 bases at J, with 8 bases in the middle. Germline-derived CDR1 and CDR2 are LNHNV and YYDKDF (reference sequence). The CDR3 sequence is 13 residues long. CDR3 sequence reads: CATSRVGPETQYF. CDR3 DNA sequence: TGTGCCACCAGCAGAGTGGGGCCCGAGACCCAGTACTTC. Filled out from reference TRBV15 and TRBJ2-5, the complete variable domain reads DAMVIQNPRYQVTQFGKPVTLSCSQTLNHNVMYWYQQKSSQAPKLLFHYYDKDFNNEADTPDNFQSRRPNTSFCFLDIRSPGLGDTAMYLCATSRVGPETQYFGPGTRLLVL.

This clonotype appeared once. This chain connects TRBV11-2 to TRBJ2-2; D remains ambiguous. The CDR3 covers 14 residues. The germline gives CDR1 SGHAT, CDR2 FQNNGV. V gave up 5 bases and J gave up 2 bases, with 9 bases separating them. The DNA of the CDR3 is TGTGCCAGCAGCCAACTAAGTAACACCGGGGAGCTGTTTTTT. Protein product: CASSQLSNTGELFF.

This clonotype was detected ten times or more. V gene TRBV5-1 combines with J gene TRBJ2-2; the D is unclear. Trimming removed 3 bases from V and 0 bases from J, with 12 bases in between. This CDR3 is 16 amino acids long. Germline CDR1 reads SGHRS; CDR2 reads YFSETQ. Written as DNA, the CDR3 is TGCGCCAGCAGCTCCACCCTAGGACCGAACACCGGGGAGCTGTTTTTT. Protein product: CASSSTLGPNTGELFF.

This clonotype came up many times. This sequence joins TRBV6-2 or TRBV6-3 and TRBJ2-5, with D tentatively TRBD2 (6 bases). This CDR3 has 13 amino acids. Germline V CDR1 and CDR2: MNHEY, SVGEGT. The ends were cut back, 8 bases at V and 1 base at J, with 11 bases in the middle. CDR3 loop: CASWGLLQETQYF. CDR3 DNA sequence: TGTGCCAGCTGGGGACTTCTCCAAGAGACCCAGTACTTC.

The rearrangement uses TRBV6-5 and TRBJ1-5; no firm D call. This CDR3 spans 14 amino acids. V was trimmed by 2 bases and J by 1 base, leaving 6 bases between them. From germline, CDR1 is MNHEY and CDR2 SVGAGI. The CDR3 DNA follows: TGTGCCAGCAGTTACAGTCCGAGCAATCAGCCCCAGCATTTT. This codes for CASSYSPSNQPQHF.

This clonotype was recorded many times. The genes are TRBV27 and TRBJ2-7; TRBD2 agrees at 8 bases. CDR1 is MNHEY and CDR2 is SMNVEV in the germline V gene (reference sequence). V shed 5 bases, J shed 3 bases, and the junction held 9 bases outside the gene matches. There are 15 residues in the CDR3. The CDR3 here is CASSTLSGDNYEQYF. The CDR3 DNA sequence: TGTGCCAGCAGTACCCTTAGCGGGGACAACTACGAGCAGTACTTC.

This clonotype was detected many times. The chain recombines TRBV12-3 or TRBV12-4 with TRBJ2-7; D not certain. CDR3 size: 12 residues. The V and J ends lost 4 bases and 0 bases respectively, with 4 bases between them. CDR3 in DNA: TGTGCCAGCAGTTGGAGCTCCTACGAGCAGTACTTC. This sequence encodes CASSWSSYEQYF.

At least ten counts were recorded for this clonotype. This chain uses TRBV20-1 with TRBJ2-7; D gene ambiguous. Germline V lookup: CDR1 DFQATT, CDR2 SNEGSKA (reference sequence). The germline V and J ends were trimmed by 7 bases and 0 bases, with 7 bases remaining between them. This CDR3 region has 11 residues. The CDR3, as DNA: TGCAGTGGTCTGAGCTCCTACGAGCAGTACTTC. Its protein is CSGLSSYEQYF.

The sample holds many counts of this clonotype. The chain has TRBV24-1 and TRBJ2-7, with 10 bases aligning to TRBD1. The CDR3 is 19 amino acids. V dropped 3 bases and J dropped 5; count of bases not matched to a gene: 18. Germline CDR1 is KGHDR and CDR2 is SFDVKD. CDR3 nucleotide sequence: TGTGCCACCAGTGATCCGTGGGACAAATATGGGACAGGGGACCACGAGCAGTACTTC. Its translation is CATSDPWDKYGTGDHEQYF.

This clonotype has ten or more counts. The CDR3 DNA is TGTGCCAGCAGTGAAAGGGACAGGGGGGGAGGCTACACCTTC. This sequence encodes CASSERDRGGGYTF. The V call is TRBV2, the J call TRBJ1-2; 11 bases are shared with TRBD1. With V trimmed by 2 bases and J by 8 bases, 4 bases remained unmatched. In germline, CDR1 is SNHLY, CDR2 FYNNEI. This CDR3 has 14 amino acids.

This clonotype was observed many times. The rearrangement joins TRBV11-2 to TRBJ2-7; D unresolved. Germline-derived CDR1 and CDR2 are SGHAT and FQNNGV. The CDR3 loop spans 14 amino acids. With 2 bases removed from V and 2 bases from J, the gap between germline ends came to 10 bases. The CDR3: CASSLNLGTYEQYF. CDR3 nucleotides: TGTGCCAGCAGCTTAAATCTGGGGACCTACGAGCAGTACTTC.

This sequence joins TRBV6-1 and TRBJ2-5; 9 bases fit TRBD1. Per germline, CDR1 MNHNS and CDR2 SASEGT. With V trimmed by 7 bases and J by 4 bases, 7 bases remained unmatched. The CDR3 extends over 14 amino acids. Here the CDR3 reads CASTGTGSPETQYF. CDR3 nucleotide sequence: TGTGCCAGCACGGGGACAGGGTCCCCAGAGACCCAGTACTTC.

This clonotype was counted many times. The rearrangement uses TRBV7-6 and TRBJ2-7, with D possibly TRBD1 on 5 matching bases. Germline CDR1 SGHVS, CDR2 FNYEAQ. Trimming removed 1 base at V and 3 bases at J, with 10 bases between. This CDR3 comprises 14 residues. CDR3 region: CASSLGADSYEQYF. The CDR3 DNA sequence: TGTGCCAGCAGCTTAGGGGCAGACAGCTACGAGCAGTACTTC.

This clonotype appeared many times. This sequence joins TRBV12-3 or TRBV12-4 and TRBJ2-7; D possibly matches TRBD1 or TRBD2 (7 bases each). V was shortened by 7 bases and J by 3 bases, with 16 bases between the two germline ends. The CDR3 runs to 14 residues. Here the CDR3 reads CASNRGDRRYEQYF. CDR3 nucleotides: TGTGCCAGCAATCGGGGGGACAGACGCTACGAGCAGTACTTC.

Ten or more counts support this clonotype. This chain uses TRBV6-1 with TRBJ2-2; TRBD2 might be the D (6 bases). The V and J ends lost 8 bases and 7 bases respectively, with 17 bases between them. CDR1 is MNHNS, CDR2 SASEGT, per germline. This CDR3 is built from 14 residues. Written as DNA, the CDR3 is TGTGCCAGCTTCCCTAGCGTGGATGACGGGGAGCTGTTTTTT. Translating it yields CASFPSVDDGELFF.

This clonotype was observed at least ten times. This chain joins TRBV6-2 or TRBV6-3 and TRBJ2-2; D uncertain. CDR1 MNHEY and CDR2 SVGEGT come from the germline V gene. Trimming left V 0 bases short and J 0 bases short, with 14 bases between. This CDR3 has 18 amino acids. The CDR3 nucleotides are TGTGCCAGCAGTTACTCGACGTTCCTAAGCGCGAACACCGGGGAGCTGTTTTTT. Translated, it gives CASSYSTFLSANTGELFF.

This clonotype was detected many times. V is TRBV20-1 and J is TRBJ2-7; 9 bases are a match to TRBD1. The CDR3 runs 14 residues. Trimming cost V 5 bases and J 6 bases; bases outside gene matches: 11. Germline values: CDR1 DFQATT, CDR2 SNEGSKA (reference sequence). The CDR3 reads CSARPGQGGCEQYF. CDR3 coding DNA: TGCAGTGCTCGTCCGGGACAGGGAGGGTGCGAGCAGTACTTC.

At least ten counts were recorded for this clonotype. The rearrangement joins TRBV5-1 to TRBJ2-7, with 9 bases aligning to TRBD2. Germline CDR1 is SGHRS and CDR2 is YFSETQ. The CDR3 contains 16 residues. Trimming took 0 bases from V and 0 from J; bases not matched to a gene: 4. The CDR3 nucleotides are TGCGCCAGCAGCTTGGGGGCTAGCGGGGCCTCCTACGAGCAGTACTTC. The encoded protein is CASSLGASGASYEQYF.

This clonotype was counted many times. V and J are TRBV4-1 and TRBJ1-2; D ambiguous. Between the trimmed V and J ends, which lost 5 bases and 5 bases, there was a span of 18 bases. CDR1 MGHRA and CDR2 YSYEKL come from the germline V gene. This CDR3 is 15 amino acids long. CDR3 sequence: CASSIGQRADYGYTF. CDR3 nucleotides: TGCGCCAGCAGCATCGGCCAGAGGGCAGATTATGGCTACACCTTC.

This clonotype was detected ten times or more. The V and J genes are TRBV7-2 and TRBJ1-3; 7 bases are a match to TRBD1. V lost 3 bases, J lost 4 bases, and 0 bases stayed unmatched. The germline V gene encodes CDR1 SGHTA and CDR2 FQGNSA. CDR3 length: 13 residues. CDR3 in amino acids: CASSLDRGNTIYF. In DNA form, the CDR3 reads TGTGCCAGCAGCTTGGACAGGGGAAACACCATATATTTT.